Presented here are 14 T cell receptor beta chains from one specimen sequenced in a study of T cell responses to AZD1222 COVID-19 vaccine. TCRdb keeps only in-frame clones here, not all; method: immunoSEQ multiplex PCR. The sample includes roughly 130,000 clones, about 90% seen only once; the top ten take approximately 2%. The sample consisted of peripheral blood, taken on day 0 of AZD1222 vaccination. Receptor source: an adult in good health.

The gene calls are TRBV6-6 and TRBJ1-1; the match to TRBD1 covers 8 bases. Germline V lookup: CDR1 MNHNY, CDR2 SVGAGI (reference sequence). With 5 bases clipped from V and 4 bases from J, the junction kept 9 bases outside the gene matches. The CDR3 runs 15 residues. CDR3 amino acids: CASSTTGTGGTEAFF. Written as DNA, the CDR3 is TGTGCCAGCAGTACCACCGGGACAGGAGGCACTGAAGCTTTCTTT.

The CDR3 reads CASRGQFGYNSPLHF. The CDR3 DNA reads TGTGCCAGCAGGGGACAGTTCGGCTATAATTCACCCCTCCACTTT. The chain carries TRBV7-2 and TRBJ1-6; TRBD1 matches 7 bases. J gave up 3 bases and V 6 bases, and 5 bases lay outside the gene matches. Germline loops: CDR1 SGHTA, CDR2 FQGNSA. The CDR3 is made up of 15 amino acids.

This clone was detected only once. The rearrangement links TRBV29-1 to TRBJ2-7; D uncertain. V was trimmed by 3 bases and J by 3 bases, leaving 6 bases between them. Germline V CDR1 and CDR2: SQVTM, ANQGSEA. The CDR3 contains 11 residues. In nucleotides, the CDR3 is TGCAGCGTTGAGGTCAACTACGAGCAGTACTTC. Translation gives CSVEVNYEQYF.

The chain employs TRBV7-5 and TRBJ1-2; no check of the table's D call, TRBD1, against the DNA was made. TRBV7-5 is an annotated pseudogene. This CDR3 contains 14 residues. CDR3 sequence: CVRSQTGASYGYTF. Here the CDR3 DNA reads TGTGTCAGAAGCCAGACAGGGGCCAGCTATGGCTACACCTTC.

The chain recombines TRBV6-5 with TRBJ1-5, with 7 bases matching TRBD1. The CDR3 covers 14 residues. Trimming took 6 bases from V and 4 from J; bases not matched to a gene: 6. CDR1 and CDR2 (germline): MNHEY, SVGAGI. Here the CDR3 reads CASSRDRGNQPQHF. The CDR3 DNA sequence: TGTGCCAGCAGCAGGGACAGAGGGAATCAGCCCCAGCATTTT.

The rearrangement links TRBV11-2 to TRBJ2-1, with D uncertain. Between the trimmed V and J ends, which lost 4 bases and 2 bases, there was a span of 9 bases. Per the germline V gene, CDR1 is SGHAT and CDR2 is FQNNGV. The CDR3 extends over 14 amino acids. For the CDR3, the DNA is TGTGCCAGCAGCTCCCCCGACACCTACAATGAGCAGTTCTTC. This codes for CASSSPDTYNEQFF.

The genes are TRBV9 and TRBJ2-7, with TRBD1 identical over 7 bases. Trimming removed 0 bases from V and 2 bases from J; junction bases left unmatched: 5. CDR1 and CDR2 (germline): SGDLS, YYNGEE. This CDR3 has 15 amino acids. CDR3 in amino acids: CASSVGQGNTYEQYF. CDR3 nucleotide sequence: TGTGCCAGCAGCGTAGGACAGGGTAATACCTACGAGCAGTACTTC. Looking up the rest from reference TRBV9 and TRBJ2-7 gives the full variable domain: DSGVTQTPKHLITATGQRVTLRCSPRSGDLSVYWYQQSLDQGLQFLIQYYNGEERAKGNILERFSAQQFPDLHSELNLSSLELGDSALYFCASSVGQGNTYEQYFGPGTRLTVT.

In regard to this clone: No DNA is shown, since the ends of the CDR3 on it are uncertain; the CDR3 is the one TCRdb lists. This rearrangement joins TRBV15 to TRBJ2-7. With termini counted, the CDR3 has 14 amino acids. Germline CDR1 LNHNV, CDR2 YYDKDF (reference sequence). The CDR3 region is CATSRYFGPYEQYF.

The chain couples TRBV2 to TRBJ1-6; no firm D call. The germline V and J ends were trimmed by 7 bases and 5 bases, with 9 bases remaining between them. The CDR3 is 13 amino acids. CDR1 and CDR2 (germline): SNHLY, FYNNEI. CDR3 sequence (DNA): TGTGCCAGCACCGGCGAGGATAATTCACCCCTCCACTTT. This gives the protein CASTGEDNSPLHF.

In its sample, this clone was seen a few times. The V call is TRBV7-2, the J call TRBJ1-2; a possible D gene is TRBD1 (6 bases). Per germline, CDR1 SGHTA and CDR2 FQGNSA. The V and J ends lost 5 bases and 2 bases respectively, with 15 bases between them. This CDR3 has 15 residues. In DNA form, the CDR3 reads TGTGCCAGCAGCACGCTTCAGGGGTTAAACTATGGCTACACCTTC. Translated: CASSTLQGLNYGYTF.

The chain joins TRBV4-1 to TRBJ2-4, with 14 bases matching TRBD2. Trimming at V came to 3 bases and at J to 0 bases, leaving 4 bases not matched to a gene. Per the germline V gene, CDR1 is MGHRA and CDR2 is YSYEKL. CDR3 size: 18 residues. Here the CDR3 reads CASSQGTSGGLAKNIQYF. In DNA, the CDR3 is TGCGCCAGCAGCCAGGGGACTAGCGGGGGATTAGCCAAAAACATTCAGTACTTC.

The chain links TRBV12-5 to TRBJ2-7; no reliable D call. This CDR3 has 14 residues. Trimming removed 5 bases at V and 6 bases at J, with 17 bases between. The germline V gene encodes CDR1 LGHNT and CDR2 FRNRAP. CDR3 amino acids: CASGLDEAFPEQYF. CDR3 DNA: TGTGCTAGTGGTCTAGATGAAGCATTCCCCGAGCAGTACTTC.

The DNA for the CDR3 is TGTGCCAGCAAAACAGGGCGTAATTCACCCCTCCACTTT. Amino acids: CASKTGRNSPLHF. The chain couples TRBV2 to TRBJ1-6; possibly TRBD1 for D (6 bases). V gave up 7 bases and J gave up 6 bases, with 10 bases separating them. From germline, CDR1 is SNHLY and CDR2 FYNNEI. CDR3 length equals 13 residues. Filled out from reference TRBV2 and TRBJ1-6, the complete variable domain reads EPEVTQTPSHQVTQMGQEVILRCVPISNHLYFYWYRQILGQKVEFLVSFYNNEISEKSEIFDDQFSVERPDGSNFTLKIRSTKLEDSAMYFCASKTGRNSPLHFGNGTRLTVT.

The J gene is TRBJ2-2, the V gene TRBV5-1, with D perhaps TRBD2 (5 bases). CDR1 is SGHRS, CDR2 YFSETQ, per germline. The CDR3 has 15 amino acids. Trimming shortened V by 1 base and J by 3 bases, and 10 bases separated the two germline ends. The CDR3, as DNA: TGCGCCAGCAGCTTGTACGGGGTTGACACCGGGGAGCTGTTTTTT. It encodes CASSLYGVDTGELFF.